This TCR beta chain derives from a study of blood T cells in healthy people across ages (dated by TCRdb to the mid-2010s). With regard to the full study: Template switching captured roughly one uniquely barcoded TCR beta cDNA molecule per two T cells in model experiments. The study measured age-related changes in TCR beta repertoire diversity using deep sequencing normalized with unique cDNA molecular identifiers. The donors were divided into four age groups: young (average around 15 years), middle-aged (around 41), aged (about 60) and long-lived (approximately 74). To avoid experimental bias, donors of different ages were distributed randomly across sequencing lanes. Using the same blood draw, the study looked at two additional independent replicas of 1 million unique cDNA reads for two donors, one aged 18 to 30 and the other aged 80 or older. The paper's findings and limits, for the study overall: Donor CMV infection status was unknown, potentially confounding age-related changes in expanded clonotypes. Estimates of total diversity based on one million sequenced T cells were regarded as lower bounds and as underestimates. The percentage of naive T cells measured by flow cytometry correlated strongly with observed TCR beta diversity. Bulk unsorted PBMC profiling prevented conclusive comparison of naive and antigen-experienced compartments. Compared with the aged group, more naive CD4+ T cells, fewer expanded clones and increased TCR diversity were shown by the long-lived group, suggesting age selection. As age increased, observed TCR beta diversity per million T cells dropped in a roughly linear way, and a significant reduction was already evident by age 40.

Points on this clonotype: This clone's antigen is unknown. The input lacks base qualities; no much larger clone sits a single base away.

Systemically healthy Caucasian individuals from Russia, 35 to 50 in total and aged about 6 to 95 years, were included as donors. Around 9.7 milliliters of peripheral blood were collected from each donor into EDTA-treated Vacutainer tubes. PBMCs were isolated by Ficoll-Paque density-gradient centrifugation, with at least 7 million obtained per sample. Total RNA, at least 6 micrograms per sample, was extracted from PBMCs with Trizol reagent. For every donor, flow cytometry on a PBMC aliquot measured the percentage of naive CD45RAhigh/CD27high T cells. The library was made by 5' RACE. Reads for this sample came from an Illumina HiSeq 2500. A second 7 to 11 cycle PCR used a sample-barcoded 5' primer and a J-beta primer mix. A template-switch 5' adaptor carrying 12 random nucleotides introduced a unique molecular identifier onto each TCR beta cDNA molecule. Each sample yielded at least 3 million CDR3-containing paired-end reads. First-strand cDNA was synthesized from all RNA with the Mint cDNA synthesis kit, primed by a TRBC-specific oligonucleotide. Following uracil-DNA glycosylase treatment, all cDNA underwent a first 18-cycle PCR with the universal primers M1SS and BC2_uni_R. The paper's data handling went like this. Each sample was normalized by randomly selecting 1 million high-quality reads, each carrying a distinct molecular identifier. Reads sharing molecular identifiers were discarded rather than binned into consensus sequences. MiTCR, run with a Q25 quality threshold and the strictest error-elimination algorithm, handled CDR3 identification, clonotype clustering and error correction. A nonparametric unseen species model with Euler transformation was used to estimate a lower bound on total TCR beta diversity. TCRdb redid the processing of the public reads, applying fastp at Q25 and MiXCR, and retained in-frame beta chains. Rows with a matching CDR3 protein are joined into one entry that keeps the most common DNA and genes. TCRdb, rather than the study authors, made the V and J calls. This sample comprises 730,000 or so distinct CDR3 sequences, over 40% of them detected only once. Jointly, the top ten make up 30% of the sample.

Counted from cysteine to phenylalanine, this CDR3 has 16 amino acids. The kept DNA is CDR3 alone, 48 bases in frame from the first base. CDR1 and CDR2 were assigned from the germline V gene as SGHTA and FQGNSA. Trimming removed 5 bases from V and 6 bases from J, leaving 21 bases between the germline ends. Sequenced sample: blood. This clonotype was sampled from a man at least 80 years old in good health. This receptor chain uses TRBV7-2 and TRBJ2-3; the D region possibly corresponds to TRBD2 (6 bases align). The CDR3 here reads CASSPELAGLYDTQYF. The DNA sequence reads TGTGCCAGCAGCCCCGAACTAGCAGGGCTTTACGATACGCAGTATTTT.